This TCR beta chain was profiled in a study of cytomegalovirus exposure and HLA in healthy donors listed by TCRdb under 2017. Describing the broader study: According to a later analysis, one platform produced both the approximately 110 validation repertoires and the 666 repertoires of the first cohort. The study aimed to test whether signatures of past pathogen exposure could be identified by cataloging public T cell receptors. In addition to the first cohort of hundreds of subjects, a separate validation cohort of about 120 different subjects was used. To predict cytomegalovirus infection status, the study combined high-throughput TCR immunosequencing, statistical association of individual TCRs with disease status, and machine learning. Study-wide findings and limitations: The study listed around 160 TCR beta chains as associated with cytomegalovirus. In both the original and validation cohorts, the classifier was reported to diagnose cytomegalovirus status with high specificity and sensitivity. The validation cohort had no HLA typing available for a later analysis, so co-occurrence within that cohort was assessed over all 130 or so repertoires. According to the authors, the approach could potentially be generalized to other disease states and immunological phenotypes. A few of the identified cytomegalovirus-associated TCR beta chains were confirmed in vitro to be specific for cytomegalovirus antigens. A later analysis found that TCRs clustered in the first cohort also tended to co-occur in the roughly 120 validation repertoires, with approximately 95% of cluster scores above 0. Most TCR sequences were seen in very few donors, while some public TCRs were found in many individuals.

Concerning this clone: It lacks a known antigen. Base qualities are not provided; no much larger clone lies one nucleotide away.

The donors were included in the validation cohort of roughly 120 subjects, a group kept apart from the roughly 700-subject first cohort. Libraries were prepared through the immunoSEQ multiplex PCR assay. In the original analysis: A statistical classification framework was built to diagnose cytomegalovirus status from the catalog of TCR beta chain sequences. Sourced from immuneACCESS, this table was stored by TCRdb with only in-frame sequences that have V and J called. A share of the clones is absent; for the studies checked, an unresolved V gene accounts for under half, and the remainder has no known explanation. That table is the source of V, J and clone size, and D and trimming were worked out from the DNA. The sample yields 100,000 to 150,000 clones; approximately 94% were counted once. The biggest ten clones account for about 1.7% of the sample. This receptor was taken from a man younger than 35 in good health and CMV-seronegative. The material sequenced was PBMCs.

The CDR3 corresponds to CASSPRVTPYEQYF. The nucleotide sequence reads TGTGCCAGCTCCCCCCGGGTAACTCCCTACGAGCAGTACTTC. The V and J segments used are TRBV18 and TRBJ2-7; the D gene is unclear. V is reduced by 6 bases and J by 2 bases, leaving a spacing of 14 bases between them. The CDR3 sequence holds 14 residues, the cysteine and phenylalanine included. The sequence is cut down to CDR3 DNA, 42 bases in frame from base 1. CDR1 and CDR2, looked up from the germline V gene, are KGHSH and LQKENI.